Each of the 15 T cell receptor beta chains below was sequenced from the same sample in a study of T cells of healthy individuals. In TCRdb, the 5' RACE reads were re-called with MiXCR into one record per CDR3 protein. Here the sample spans 60,000 to 80,000 distinct CDR3 sequences, roughly 17% being singletons. Receptors originate from a human donor in good health.

Ten or more counts support this clonotype. J is TRBJ1-6 and V is TRBV3-1; perhaps TRBD1 as D (6 bases). Germline V gene sequence: CDR1 LGHDT, CDR2 YNNKEL (reference sequence). V lost 0 bases and J lost 10, with 28 bases in between. The CDR3 loop spans 20 amino acids. CDR3 nucleotides: TGTGCCAGCAGCCAAGATCCCCACCGGGGGGCGTTAAGAAAAGGATCACCCCTCCACTTT. Translated: CASSQDPHRGALRKGSPLHF.

This clonotype was seen many times. The chain combines TRBV12-5 with TRBJ1-2, with TRBD1 matching over 10 bases. The trim removed 1 base at V and 7 bases at J, leaving 9 bases unmatched. Germline CDR1 and CDR2: LGHNT and FRNRAP. The CDR3 contains 16 residues. The CDR3 nucleotides read TGTGCTAGTGGTTTGGCAACCGGGACAGGGGCGACTGGCTACACCTTC. It codes for CASGLATGTGATGYTF.

The rearrangement links TRBV20-1 to TRBJ1-2, with 10 bases lining up with TRBD1. Germline V gene data show CDR1 as DFQATT and CDR2 as SNEGSKA (reference sequence). The CDR3 sequence is 14 residues long. Losses at the gene ends were 3 bases for V and 5 bases for J; bases not matched to a gene: 6. In DNA, the CDR3 is TGCAGTGCTAGTTGGGACAGGGGAGCGTATGGCTACACCTTC. It translates to CSASWDRGAYGYTF.

This clonotype appeared a few times. V gene TRBV7-9 combines with J gene TRBJ2-3; TRBD2 might be the D (5 bases). Trimming stripped 5 bases from V and 4 bases from J, with 16 bases between. Germline V lookup: CDR1 SEHNR, CDR2 FQNEAQ (reference sequence). This CDR3 comprises 15 residues. The CDR3 loop reads CASSPGDSLADTQYF. The DNA of the CDR3 is TGTGCCAGCAGCCCCGGGGATAGTCTCGCAGATACGCAGTATTTT.

This clonotype was seen repeatedly, ten times or more. V and J are TRBV29-1 and TRBJ1-4, with 7 bases aligning to TRBD1. V lost 4 bases and J lost 3; bases outside the gene matches: 5. Germline V lookup: CDR1 SQVTM, CDR2 ANQGSEA. This CDR3 spans 14 amino acids. The DNA for the CDR3 is TGCAGCGTTGGCCCGACAGGGTCTAATGAAAAACTGTTTTTT. Translation: CSVGPTGSNEKLFF.

This clonotype was detected only a few times. The V call is TRBV6-5, the J call TRBJ1-5; 7 nucleotides agree with TRBD1. Germline CDR1 reads MNHEY; CDR2 reads SVGAGI. The CDR3 has 16 residues. After removal of 4 bases from V and 0 bases from J, the junction contained 6 bases not matched to a gene. DNA for the CDR3: TGTGCCAGCAGTTCAGACAGGGTTTATAGCAATCAGCCCCAGCATTTT. It codes for CASSSDRVYSNQPQHF.

V usage is TRBV29-1 and J usage is TRBJ2-5, with D perhaps TRBD2 (5 bases). Germline CDR1 reads SQVTM; CDR2 reads ANQGSEA. V lost 4 bases and J lost 5, with 14 bases in between. This CDR3 is built from 13 residues. The CDR3 region is CSVARGPRETQYF. The DNA for the CDR3 is TGCAGCGTTGCCCGGGGTCCCAGGGAGACCCAGTACTTC.

This clonotype was counted at least ten times. This CDR3 is CASRGTGQDTEAFF. DNA of the CDR3: TGTGCCAGCAGGGGGACAGGGCAGGACACTGAAGCTTTCTTT. J is TRBJ1-1 and V is TRBV2; 9 bases are shared with TRBD1. Germline V lookup: CDR1 SNHLY, CDR2 FYNNEI. CDR3 size: 14 residues. Trimming took 6 bases from V and 3 from J; bases not matched to a gene: 5.

The rearrangement joins TRBV20-1 to TRBJ1-4; D might be TRBD1 (5 bases). Trimming removed 5 bases at V and 3 bases at J, with 13 bases between. This CDR3 contains 14 residues. CDR1 is DFQATT, CDR2 SNEGSKA, per germline (reference sequence). The CDR3 DNA reads TGCAGTGCTGGGAGGCGGGGGGCTAATGAAAAACTGTTTTTT. Translated: CSAGRRGANEKLFF.

In DNA, the CDR3 is TGTGCCAGCAGCCCAAGGAGCTACGAGCAGTACTTC. It translates to CASSPRSYEQYF. V is TRBV5-6 and J is TRBJ2-7; D call uncertain. The CDR3 is 12 residues long. Trimming took 4 bases from V and 3 from J, leaving 8 bases between them. Germline V CDR1 and CDR2: SGHDT, YYEEEE.

In regard to this clonotype: The junction departs from germline at one end; a sequencing error may be responsible. J is TRBJ2-3 and V is TRBV5-1; D gene ambiguous. CDR3 length equals 15 residues. CDR1 and CDR2 from the germline V gene are SGHRS and YFSETQ. This CDR3 is CASSFPDPRTDTLYF. The DNA of the CDR3 is TGCGCCAGCAGCTTTCCAGACCCGCGCACAGATACGCTGTATTTT. Full variable domain (remainder filled in from reference TRBV5-1 and TRBJ2-3): KAGVTQTPRYLIKTRGQQVTLSCSPISGHRSVSWYQQTPGQGLQFLFEYFSETQRNKGNFPGRFSGRQFSNSRSEMNVSTLELGDSALYLCASSFPDPRTDTLYFGPGTRLTVL.

This clonotype has more than one count but fewer than ten. CDR3 sequence (DNA): TGTGCCAGCAGCGGTGGAGCGGGAGCGGGAGATACGCAGTATTTT. As protein: CASSGGAGAGDTQYF. This rearrangement joins TRBV7-3 to TRBJ2-3; 8 bases align to TRBD2. The CDR3 extends over 15 amino acids. The V and J ends lost 5 bases and 5 bases, in that order; junction bases with no gene match: 9. Germline V gene lookup returns CDR1 SGHTA and CDR2 FQGTGA.

The chain uses TRBV2 and TRBJ2-3, with 12 bases matching TRBD2. J lost 3 bases, V lost 4 bases, and 2 bases had no gene match. Germline V CDR1 and CDR2: SNHLY, FYNNEI. The CDR3 is 15 amino acids. DNA of the CDR3: TGTGCCAGCAGTGCTAGCGGGAGGGAAACAGATACGCAGTATTTT. It is translated as CASSASGRETDTQYF.

This clonotype was seen a few times. This rearrangement joins TRBV10-1 to TRBJ2-2, with D perhaps given as TRBD1 or TRBD2 (5 bases each). The CDR3 has 13 amino acids. With 5 bases removed from V and 4 bases from J, the gap between germline ends came to 8 bases. CDR1 WNHNN and CDR2 SYGVQD come from the germline V gene (reference sequence). The CDR3 sequence is CASSRDPTGELFF. Written as DNA, the CDR3 is TGCGCCAGCAGTCGGGACCCCACCGGGGAGCTGTTTTTT.

At least ten counts were recorded for this clonotype. The CDR3 loop is CASSRTDSNSPLHF. The CDR3 bases are TGTGCCAGCAGCCGGACAGATAGTAATTCACCCCTCCACTTT. The V call is TRBV4-2, the J call TRBJ1-6, with D possibly matching TRBD1 (6 bases). This CDR3 contains 14 residues. Germline V CDR1 and CDR2: LGHNA, YNFKEQ. V gave up 4 bases and J gave up 6 bases, with 10 bases separating them.